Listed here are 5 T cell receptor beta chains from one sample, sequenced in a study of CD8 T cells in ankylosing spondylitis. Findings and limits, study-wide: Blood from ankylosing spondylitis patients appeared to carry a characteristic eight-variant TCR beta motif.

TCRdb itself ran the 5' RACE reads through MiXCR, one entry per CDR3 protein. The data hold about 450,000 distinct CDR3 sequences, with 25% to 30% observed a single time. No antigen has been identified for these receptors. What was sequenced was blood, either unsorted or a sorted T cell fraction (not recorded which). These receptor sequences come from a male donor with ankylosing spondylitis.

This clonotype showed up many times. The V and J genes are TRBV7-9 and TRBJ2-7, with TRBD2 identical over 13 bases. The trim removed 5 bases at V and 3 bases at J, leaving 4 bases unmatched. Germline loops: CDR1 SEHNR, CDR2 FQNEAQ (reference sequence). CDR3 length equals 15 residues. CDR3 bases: TGTGCCAGCAGCATTGGGACTAGCGGGATCTACGAGCAGTACTTC. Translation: CASSIGTSGIYEQYF.

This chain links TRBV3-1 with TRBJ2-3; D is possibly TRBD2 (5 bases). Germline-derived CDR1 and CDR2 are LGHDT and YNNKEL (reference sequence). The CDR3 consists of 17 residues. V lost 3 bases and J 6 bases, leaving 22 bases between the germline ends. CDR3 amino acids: CASSQARVLRPGDTQYF. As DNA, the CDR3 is TGTGCCAGCAGCCAGGCCCGGGTGCTAAGGCCGGGGGATACGCAGTATTTT.

For the CDR3, the DNA is TGTGCCAGCAGCCCGAACAGGGGGAAACCGAACACTGAAGCTTTCTTT. It codes for CASSPNRGKPNTEAFF. The chain has TRBV7-9 and TRBJ1-1; TRBD1 matches at 8 bases. With 5 bases clipped from V and 1 base from J, the junction kept 9 bases outside the gene matches. This CDR3 has 16 residues. CDR1 is SEHNR and CDR2 is FQNEAQ in the germline V gene (reference sequence).

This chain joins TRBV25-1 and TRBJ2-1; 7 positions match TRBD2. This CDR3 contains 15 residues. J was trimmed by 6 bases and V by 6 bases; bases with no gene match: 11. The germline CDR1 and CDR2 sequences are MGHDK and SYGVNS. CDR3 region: CASSLWTSVGNEQFF. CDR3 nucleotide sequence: TGTGCCAGCAGCCTATGGACTAGTGTTGGCAATGAGCAGTTCTTC.

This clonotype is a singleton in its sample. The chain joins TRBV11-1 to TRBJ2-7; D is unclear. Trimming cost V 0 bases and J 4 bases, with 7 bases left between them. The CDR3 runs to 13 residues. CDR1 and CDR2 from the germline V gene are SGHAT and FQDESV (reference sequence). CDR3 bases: TGTGCCAGCAGCTTAGCGCCGAGGTACGAGCAGTACGTC. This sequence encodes CASSLAPRYEQYV.